One and the same sample provided the 24 T cell receptor beta chains below, sequenced in a study of cytomegalovirus exposure and HLA in healthy donors. Amplification used 60 Vbeta primers and 13 Jbeta primers. This table comes from immunoSEQ multiplex PCR, and its TCRdb copy is limited to in-frame clones, with some not included. This sample has about 200,000 clones, with approximately 70% found just once. Sequencing used PBMCs. These receptors were taken from a man aged 35 to 55 in good health and CMV-seropositive.

V is TRBV5-1 and J is TRBJ2-7, with a tentative D call TRBD2 (6 bases). V gave up 0 bases and J gave up 4 bases, with 11 bases separating them. Germline V gives CDR1 SGHRS, CDR2 YFSETQ. The CDR3 length is 14 residues. The CDR3 DNA reads TGCGCCAGCAGCTTGGAAGGAGGGCGGTACGAGCAGTACTTC. It is translated as CASSLEGGRYEQYF.

This clone has just a few counts. The chain employs TRBV13 and TRBJ1-3; D is unresolved. The CDR3 is made up of 14 amino acids. From germline, CDR1 is PRHDT and CDR2 FYEKMQ (reference sequence). V was trimmed by 6 bases and J by 0 bases, leaving 9 bases between them. Written as DNA, the CDR3 is TGTGCCAGCAGGAGTTCCCACTCTGGAAACACCATATATTTT. Translating it yields CASRSSHSGNTIYF.

This sequence joins TRBV4-1 and TRBJ2-1, with 8 bases lining up with TRBD1. Germline-derived CDR1 and CDR2 are MGHRA and YSYEKL. There are 17 residues in the CDR3. V dropped 4 bases and J dropped 4; count of bases not matched to a gene: 12. In nucleotides, the CDR3 is TGCGCCAGCAGCCCGCTACTGGACAGGGTGAGTTACAATGAGCAGTTCTTC. Translating it yields CASSPLLDRVSYNEQFF.

This sequence joins TRBV2 and TRBJ2-2, with TRBD2 matching 13 bases. Germline V lookup: CDR1 SNHLY, CDR2 FYNNEI. J was trimmed by 0 bases and V by 2 bases; bases with no gene match: 9. CDR3 size: 20 residues. CDR3 nucleotides: TGTGCCAGCAGTGAAACGCCGGGACTAGCGGGGCCCCCGAACACCGGGGAGCTGTTTTTT. It specifies CASSETPGLAGPPNTGELFF.

The genes are TRBV11-2 and TRBJ2-3; D remains unclear. Trimming stripped 0 bases from V and 0 bases from J, with 4 bases between. The CDR3 is 14 residues long. From germline, CDR1 is SGHAT and CDR2 FQNNGV. CDR3 DNA: TGTGCCAGCAGCTTAGACGGGAGCACAGATACGCAGTATTTT. Its protein product is CASSLDGSTDTQYF.

CDR3 bases: TGTGCCAGCAGTTTCCCCGGGATCCACTATCAGCCCCAGCATTTT. The encoded protein is CASSFPGIHYQPQHF. The chain has TRBV27 and TRBJ1-5, with D uncertain. This CDR3 region has 15 residues. From germline, CDR1 is MNHEY and CDR2 SMNVEV (reference sequence). V lost 3 bases and J 5 bases, leaving 14 bases between the germline ends.

V gene TRBV5-1 combines with J gene TRBJ2-2; 8 bases align to TRBD1. Germline CDR1 reads SGHRS; CDR2 reads YFSETQ. V was clipped by 4 bases and J by 0 bases; unmatched bases: 11. This CDR3 region has 18 residues. This CDR3 is CASSRSTGGNTNTGELFF. Written as DNA, the CDR3 is TGCGCCAGCAGCCGATCCACAGGGGGTAATACGAACACCGGGGAGCTGTTTTTT.

This clone turned up a few times. The rearrangement links TRBV6-6 to TRBJ1-5; no definite D call. This CDR3 region has 15 residues. Trimming removed 7 bases from V and 2 bases from J, with 15 bases in between. Germline loops: CDR1 MNHNY, CDR2 SVGAGI (reference sequence). The CDR3 DNA follows: TGTGCCAGCACCATCAGTCTCATGGGCAATCAGCCCCAGCATTTT. Protein sequence: CASTISLMGNQPQHF.

V and J are TRBV2 and TRBJ2-5, with a tentative D call TRBD1 (6 bases). The J call could be wrong; TRBJ2-7 is a better fit for the DNA end. There are 13 residues in the CDR3. Germline loops: CDR1 SNHLY, CDR2 FYNNEI. CDR3 sequence reads: CASSDRGSYEQYF. For the CDR3, the DNA is TGTGCCAGCAGTGACAGGGGAAGCTACGAGCAGTACTTC.

This clone was found a few times. The V and J genes are TRBV9 and TRBJ2-3; 16 bases line up with TRBD2. After removal of 4 bases from V and 6 bases from J, the junction contained 11 bases not matched to a gene. Germline values: CDR1 SGDLS, CDR2 YYNGEE. The CDR3 runs to 18 residues. This CDR3 is CASSTGTSGGASSDTQYF. CDR3 in DNA: TGTGCCAGCAGCACCGGGACTAGCGGGGGGGCGAGTAGCGATACGCAGTATTTT.

This rearrangement joins TRBV9 to TRBJ2-7; 7 nucleotides line up with TRBD1. V shed 1 base, J shed 3 bases, and the junction held 10 bases outside the gene matches. The V gene's germline CDR1 is SGDLS and CDR2 YYNGEE. The CDR3 has 16 residues. CDR3 sequence: CASSVQGGPPDYEQYF. CDR3 DNA sequence: TGTGCCAGCAGCGTACAAGGGGGCCCACCCGACTACGAGCAGTACTTC. The whole variable domain, remainder taken from reference TRBV9 and TRBJ2-7, is DSGVTQTPKHLITATGQRVTLRCSPRSGDLSVYWYQQSLDQGLQFLIQYYNGEERAKGNILERFSAQQFPDLHSELNLSSLELGDSALYFCASSVQGGPPDYEQYFGPGTRLTVT.

The V gene is TRBV5-5, the J gene TRBJ1-1; 10 bases match TRBD1. Germline V gene lookup returns CDR1 SGHKS and CDR2 YYEKEE (reference sequence). Trimming cost V 4 bases and J 4 bases; bases outside gene matches: 10. The CDR3 runs 16 residues. The CDR3 nucleotides read TGTGCCAGCAGCCCTGCGGGGACAGGGGCGGGCACTGAAGCTTTCTTT. Translating it yields CASSPAGTGAGTEAFF.

The chain is built from TRBV5-1 and TRBJ2-5; 9 bases line up with TRBD2. Trimming cost V 0 bases and J 5 bases; bases outside gene matches: 8. CDR1 SGHRS and CDR2 YFSETQ come from the germline V gene. The CDR3 is 16 amino acids. CDR3 sequence reads: CASSLVGGGALETQYF. CDR3 nucleotide sequence: TGCGCCAGCAGCTTGGTAGGCGGGGGGGCCCTGGAGACCCAGTACTTC.

The chain links TRBV11-2 to TRBJ1-2; no clear D. The V gene lost 5 bases and the J gene lost 4 bases, with 11 bases spanning the gap. The CDR3 runs to 13 residues. CDR1 is SGHAT and CDR2 is FQNNGV in the germline V gene. Written as DNA, the CDR3 is TGTGCCAGCAGCCCTAGACTGCCCTATGGCTACACCTTC. This translates into CASSPRLPYGYTF.

The rearrangement links TRBV5-4 to TRBJ1-3, with D perhaps matching TRBD1 (5 bases). The germline gives CDR1 SGHNT, CDR2 YYREEE (reference sequence). Trimming pared 2 bases from V and 7 bases from J, leaving 10 bases between. CDR3 size: 13 residues. In DNA form, the CDR3 reads TGTGCCAGCAGCTTTGCGGGGGGGAACACCATATATTTT. It specifies CASSFAGGNTIYF.

The chain is built from TRBV10-2 and TRBJ2-3; 7 bases agree with TRBD2. Germline assignment: CDR1 WSHSY and CDR2 SAAADI. CDR3 length: 16 amino acids. J gave up 3 bases and V 3 bases, and 9 bases lay outside the gene matches. This chain's CDR3 is CASSDLGGRGTDTQYF. The CDR3 DNA reads as TGCGCCAGCAGTGATCTAGGAGGGAGGGGTACAGATACGCAGTATTTT.

V usage is TRBV7-2 and J usage is TRBJ1-6, with 10 bases identical to TRBD1. With V trimmed by 4 bases and J by 9 bases, 3 bases remained unmatched. The germline CDR1 and CDR2 sequences are SGHTA and FQGNSA. The CDR3 has 14 residues. CDR3 sequence: CASSSGQGGSPLHF. The CDR3 region has the DNA TGTGCCAGCAGCTCCGGACAGGGGGGTTCACCCCTCCACTTT.

The V call is TRBV7-9, the J call TRBJ1-2, with a tentative D call TRBD1 (6 bases). The ends were cut back, 2 bases at V and 6 bases at J, with 19 bases in the middle. Germline V gives CDR1 SEHNR, CDR2 FQNEAQ (reference sequence). This CDR3 has 16 amino acids. CDR3 in amino acids: CASSLSYRDGMDGYTF. CDR3 DNA: TGTGCCAGCAGCTTATCGTACAGGGATGGGATGGATGGCTACACCTTC.

This chain connects TRBV27 to TRBJ2-1, with 9 bases identical to TRBD1. The CDR3 loop spans 16 amino acids. Trimming took 0 bases from V and 5 from J; bases not matched to a gene: 5. Germline V gene data show CDR1 as MNHEY and CDR2 as SMNVEV (reference sequence). The CDR3 protein is CASSLSMGTGHNEQFF. CDR3 sequence (DNA): TGTGCCAGCAGTTTATCGATGGGGACAGGGCACAATGAGCAGTTCTTC.

The V call is TRBV4-1, the J call TRBJ2-3, with a weak D call TRBD2 (6 bases). Trimming removed 1 base at V and 6 bases at J, with 14 bases between. Germline V lookup: CDR1 MGHRA, CDR2 YSYEKL. This CDR3 contains 15 residues. As DNA, the CDR3 is TGCGCCAGCAGCCAAGCGGGAGCCAGAGCTGATACGCAGTATTTT. Translation: CASSQAGARADTQYF.

This rearrangement joins TRBV6-5 to TRBJ1-4; 9 positions agree with TRBD1. J lost 5 bases, V lost 6 bases, and 4 bases had no gene match. CDR1 MNHEY and CDR2 SVGAGI come from the germline V gene. The CDR3 covers 14 residues. CDR3 loop: CASRRDRGNEKLFF. For the CDR3, the DNA is TGTGCCAGCAGGCGAGACAGGGGGAATGAAAAACTGTTTTTT.

Comments on this clone: The sample carries other DNA sequences with the same CDR3. The J gene is TRBJ1-2, the V gene TRBV5-4; D gene ambiguous. Trimming took off 2 bases at V and 8 bases at J, with 19 bases between the two ends. The V gene's germline CDR1 is SGHNT and CDR2 YYREEE (reference sequence). This CDR3 comprises 15 residues. Here the CDR3 reads CASSFIAEPPYGYTF. The CDR3 nucleotides are TGTGCCAGCAGCTTCATAGCAGAACCCCCCTACGGCTACACCTTC.

There are a few counts of this clone. V is TRBV19 and J is TRBJ1-1; 11 nucleotides match TRBD1. This CDR3 spans 17 amino acids. Losses at the gene ends were 4 bases for V and 3 bases for J; bases not matched to a gene: 10. Germline lookup yields CDR1 LNHDA and CDR2 SQIVND (reference sequence). The CDR3 region has the DNA TGTGCCAGTAGTACCCGCGGACAGGGGGCTCAGGACACTGAAGCTTTCTTT. Translating it yields CASSTRGQGAQDTEAFF.

This chain connects TRBV5-5 to TRBJ1-2; tentatively, D is TRBD1 (6 bases). CDR3 length equals 12 residues. Germline V gene lookup returns CDR1 SGHKS and CDR2 YYEKEE (reference sequence). The V end lost 4 bases, the J end lost 8 bases, and 12 bases lay between the germline ends. In nucleotides, the CDR3 is TGTGCCAGCAGCATTAACAGGGTCGGCTACACCTTC. Its translation is CASSINRVGYTF.